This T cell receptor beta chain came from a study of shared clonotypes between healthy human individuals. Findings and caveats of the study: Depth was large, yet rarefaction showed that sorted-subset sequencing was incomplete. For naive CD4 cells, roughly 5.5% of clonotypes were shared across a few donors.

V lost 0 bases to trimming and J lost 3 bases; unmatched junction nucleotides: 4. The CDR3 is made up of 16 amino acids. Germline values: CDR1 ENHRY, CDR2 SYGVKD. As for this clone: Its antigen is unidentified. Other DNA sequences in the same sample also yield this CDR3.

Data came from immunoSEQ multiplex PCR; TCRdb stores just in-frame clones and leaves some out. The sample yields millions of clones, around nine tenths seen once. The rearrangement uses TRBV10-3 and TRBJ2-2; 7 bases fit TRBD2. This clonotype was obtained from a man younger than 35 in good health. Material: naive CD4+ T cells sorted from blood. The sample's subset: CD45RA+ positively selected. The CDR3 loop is CAISESGGLDTGELFF. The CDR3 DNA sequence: TGTGCCATCAGTGAGTCGGGAGGGCTAGACACCGGGGAGCTGTTTTTT.